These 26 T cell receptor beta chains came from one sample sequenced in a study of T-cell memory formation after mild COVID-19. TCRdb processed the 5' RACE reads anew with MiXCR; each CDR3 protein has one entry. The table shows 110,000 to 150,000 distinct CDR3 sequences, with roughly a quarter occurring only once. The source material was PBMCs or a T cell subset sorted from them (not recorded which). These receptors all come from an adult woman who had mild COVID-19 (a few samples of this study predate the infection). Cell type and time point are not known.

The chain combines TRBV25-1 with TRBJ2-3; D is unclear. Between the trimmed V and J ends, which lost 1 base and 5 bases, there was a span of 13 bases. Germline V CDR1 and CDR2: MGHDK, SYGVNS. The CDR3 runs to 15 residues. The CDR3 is CASSESNPLVDTQYF. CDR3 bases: TGTGCCAGCAGTGAATCCAACCCTCTGGTAGATACGCAGTATTTT. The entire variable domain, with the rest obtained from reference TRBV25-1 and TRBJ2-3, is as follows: EADIYQTPRYLVIGTGKKITLECSQTMGHDKMYWYQQDPGMELHLIHYSYGVNSTEKGDLSSESTVSRIRTEHFPLTLESARPSHTSQYLCASSESNPLVDTQYFGPGTRLTVL.

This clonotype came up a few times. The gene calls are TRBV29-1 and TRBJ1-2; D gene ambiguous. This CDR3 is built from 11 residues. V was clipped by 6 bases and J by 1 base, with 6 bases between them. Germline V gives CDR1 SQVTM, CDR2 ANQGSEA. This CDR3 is CSVDDNYGYTF. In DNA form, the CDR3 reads TGCAGCGTCGACGATAACTATGGCTACACCTTC.

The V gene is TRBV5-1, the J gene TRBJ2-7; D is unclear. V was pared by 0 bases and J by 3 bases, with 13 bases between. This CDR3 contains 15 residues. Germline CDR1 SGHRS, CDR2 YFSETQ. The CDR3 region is CASSLEPDSYYEQYF. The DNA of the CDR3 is TGCGCCAGCAGCTTGGAGCCGGATAGCTACTACGAGCAGTACTTC.

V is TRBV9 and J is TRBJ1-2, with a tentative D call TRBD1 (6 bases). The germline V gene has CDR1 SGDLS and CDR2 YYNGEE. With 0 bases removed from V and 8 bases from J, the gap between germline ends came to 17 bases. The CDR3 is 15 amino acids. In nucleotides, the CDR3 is TGTGCCAGCAGCGTAGCAAGGGGGGGAACCCTCGGCTACACCTTC. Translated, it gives CASSVARGGTLGYTF.

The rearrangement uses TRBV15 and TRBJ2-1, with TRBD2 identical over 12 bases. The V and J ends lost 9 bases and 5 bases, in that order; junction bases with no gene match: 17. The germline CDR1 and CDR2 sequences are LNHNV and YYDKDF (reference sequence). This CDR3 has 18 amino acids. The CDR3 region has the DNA TGTGCCACGGAGACAGGGGGCGTCCGACTAGCGGGGGACAATGAGCAGTTCTTC. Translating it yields CATETGGVRLAGDNEQFF. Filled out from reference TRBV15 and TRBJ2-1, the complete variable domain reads DAMVIQNPRYQVTQFGKPVTLSCSQTLNHNVMYWYQQKSSQAPKLLFHYYDKDFNNEADTPDNFQSRRPNTSFCFLDIRSPGLGDTAMYLCATETGGVRLAGDNEQFFGPGTRLTVL.

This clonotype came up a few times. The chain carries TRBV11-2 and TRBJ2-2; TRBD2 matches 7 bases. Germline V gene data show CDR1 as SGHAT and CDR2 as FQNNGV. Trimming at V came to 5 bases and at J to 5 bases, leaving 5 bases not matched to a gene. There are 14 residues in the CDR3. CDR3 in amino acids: CASSGLAGTGELFF. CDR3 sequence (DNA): TGTGCCAGCAGCGGCTTAGCGGGTACCGGGGAGCTGTTTTTT.

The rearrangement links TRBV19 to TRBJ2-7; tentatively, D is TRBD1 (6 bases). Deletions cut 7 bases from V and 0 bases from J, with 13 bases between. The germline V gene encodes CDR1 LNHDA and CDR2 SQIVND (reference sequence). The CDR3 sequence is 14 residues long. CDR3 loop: CASTAGVGSYEQYF. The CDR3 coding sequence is TGTGCCAGTACCGCAGGGGTGGGCTCCTACGAGCAGTACTTC. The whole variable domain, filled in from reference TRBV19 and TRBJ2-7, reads DGGITQSPKYLFRKEGQNVTLSCEQNLNHDAMYWYRQDPGQGLRLIYYSQIVNDFQKGDIAEGYSVSREKKESFPLTVTSAQKNPTAFYLCASTAGVGSYEQYFGPGTRLTVT.

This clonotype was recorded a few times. In DNA form, the CDR3 reads TGTGCCACCAGTGAGAGGACGGGAGAGACCCAGTACTTC. The encoded protein is CATSERTGETQYF. The rearrangement joins TRBV24-1 to TRBJ2-5; D remains unclear. The germline V and J ends were trimmed by 4 bases and 4 bases, with 9 bases remaining between them. There are 13 residues in the CDR3. Germline CDR1 reads KGHDR; CDR2 reads SFDVKD.

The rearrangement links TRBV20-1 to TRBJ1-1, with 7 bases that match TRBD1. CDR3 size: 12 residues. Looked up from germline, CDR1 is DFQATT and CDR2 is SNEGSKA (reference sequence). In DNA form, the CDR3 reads TGCAGGGTGGACAGGACTGACACTGAAGCTTTCTTT. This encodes CRVDRTDTEAFF.

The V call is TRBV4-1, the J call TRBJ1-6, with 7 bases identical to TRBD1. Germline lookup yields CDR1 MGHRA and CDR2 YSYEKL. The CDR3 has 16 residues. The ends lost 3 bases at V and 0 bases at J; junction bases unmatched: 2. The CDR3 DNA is TGCGCCAGCAGCCAGACAGGGAGCTCCTATAATTCACCCCTCCACTTT. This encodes CASSQTGSSYNSPLHF.

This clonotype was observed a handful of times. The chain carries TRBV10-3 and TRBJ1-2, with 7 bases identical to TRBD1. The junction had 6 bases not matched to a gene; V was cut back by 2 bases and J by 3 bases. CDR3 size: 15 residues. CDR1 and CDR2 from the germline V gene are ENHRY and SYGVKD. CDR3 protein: CAISERDSPDYGYTF. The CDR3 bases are TGTGCCATCAGTGAGCGGGACAGCCCAGACTATGGCTACACCTTC.

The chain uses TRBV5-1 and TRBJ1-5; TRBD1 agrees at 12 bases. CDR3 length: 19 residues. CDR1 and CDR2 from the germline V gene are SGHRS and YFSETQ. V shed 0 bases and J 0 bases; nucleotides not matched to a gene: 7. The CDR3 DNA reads TGCGCCAGCAGCTTGGCCGGGACAGGGGGCCCTTATAGCAATCAGCCCCAGCATTTT. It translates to CASSLAGTGGPYSNQPQHF.

This CDR3 reads CASSQPGQGNGYTF. The CDR3 nucleotides are TGTGCCAGCAGCCAACCGGGACAGGGAAATGGCTACACCTTC. V gene TRBV3-1 combines with J gene TRBJ1-2; 9 bases match TRBD1. Germline lookup yields CDR1 LGHDT and CDR2 YNNKEL (reference sequence). With 2 bases clipped from V and 6 bases from J, the junction kept 4 bases outside the gene matches. The CDR3 has 14 amino acids.

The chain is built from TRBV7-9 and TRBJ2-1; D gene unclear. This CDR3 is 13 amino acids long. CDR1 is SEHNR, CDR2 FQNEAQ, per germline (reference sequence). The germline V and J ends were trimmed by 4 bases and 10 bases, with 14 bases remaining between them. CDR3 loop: CASSSQSFREQFF. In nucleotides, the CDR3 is TGTGCCAGCAGCTCCCAGTCCTTCCGGGAGCAGTTCTTC.

CDR3 in amino acids: CASSLARYEQYF. The CDR3 DNA follows: TGTGCCAGCAGCTTAGCCCGCTACGAGCAGTACTTC. The chain employs TRBV7-2 and TRBJ2-7; D gene uncertain. This CDR3 is 12 amino acids long. V gave up 0 bases and J gave up 3 bases, with 3 bases separating them. Germline assignment: CDR1 SGHTA and CDR2 FQGNSA.

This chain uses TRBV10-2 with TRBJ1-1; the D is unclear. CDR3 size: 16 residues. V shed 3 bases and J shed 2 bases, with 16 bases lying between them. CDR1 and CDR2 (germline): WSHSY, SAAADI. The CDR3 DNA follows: TGCGCCAGCAGTGATGTCCACTCCTTCGGAAACACTGAAGCTTTCTTT. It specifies CASSDVHSFGNTEAFF.

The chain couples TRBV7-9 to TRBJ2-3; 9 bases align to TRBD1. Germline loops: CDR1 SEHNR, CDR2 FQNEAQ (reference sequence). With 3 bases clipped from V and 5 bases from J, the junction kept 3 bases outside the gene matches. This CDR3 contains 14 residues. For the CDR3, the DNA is TGTGCCAGCAGCTTCGTGACAGGGGGAGATACGCAGTATTTT. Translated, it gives CASSFVTGGDTQYF.

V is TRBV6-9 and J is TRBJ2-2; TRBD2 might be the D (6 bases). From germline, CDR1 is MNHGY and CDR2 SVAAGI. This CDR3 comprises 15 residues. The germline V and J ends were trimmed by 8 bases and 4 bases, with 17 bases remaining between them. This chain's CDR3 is CASGPIRGFTGELFF. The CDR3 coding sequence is TGTGCCAGCGGGCCCATTCGGGGGTTCACCGGGGAGCTGTTTTTT.

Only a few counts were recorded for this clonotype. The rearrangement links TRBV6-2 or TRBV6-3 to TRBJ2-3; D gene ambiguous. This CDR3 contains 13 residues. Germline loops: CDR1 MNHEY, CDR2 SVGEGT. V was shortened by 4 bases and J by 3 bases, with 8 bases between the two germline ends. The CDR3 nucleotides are TGTGCCAGCAGTTCGACATATACAGATACGCAGTATTTT. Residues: CASSSTYTDTQYF.

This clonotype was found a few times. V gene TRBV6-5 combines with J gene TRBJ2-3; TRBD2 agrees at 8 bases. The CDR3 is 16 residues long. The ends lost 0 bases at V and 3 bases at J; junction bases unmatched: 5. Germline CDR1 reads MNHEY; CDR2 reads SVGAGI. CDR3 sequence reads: CASSYSLAGRTDTQYF. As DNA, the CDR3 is TGTGCCAGCAGTTACTCCTTAGCGGGGAGGACAGATACGCAGTATTTT.

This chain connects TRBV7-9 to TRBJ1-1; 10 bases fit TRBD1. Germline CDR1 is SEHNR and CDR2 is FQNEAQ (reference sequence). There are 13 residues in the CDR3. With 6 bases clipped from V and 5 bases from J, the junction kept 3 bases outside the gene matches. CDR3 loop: CASSSGQGTEAFF. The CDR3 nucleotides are TGTGCCAGCAGTTCGGGACAGGGGACTGAAGCTTTCTTT.

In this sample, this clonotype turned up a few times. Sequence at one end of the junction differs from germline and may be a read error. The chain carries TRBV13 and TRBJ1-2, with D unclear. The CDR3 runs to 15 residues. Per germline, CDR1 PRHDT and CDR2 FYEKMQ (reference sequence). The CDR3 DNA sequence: TGTGCCAGCACCTTAGTGTACGGATTTGGCTATGGCTACACCTTC. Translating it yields CASTLVYGFGYGYTF.

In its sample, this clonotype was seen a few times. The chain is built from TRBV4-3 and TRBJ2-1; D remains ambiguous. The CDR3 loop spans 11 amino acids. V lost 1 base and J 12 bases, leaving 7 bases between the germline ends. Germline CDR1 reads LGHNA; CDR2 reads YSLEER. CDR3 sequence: CASSQGLGQFF. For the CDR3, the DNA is TGCGCCAGCAGCCAAGGTCTCGGGCAGTTCTTC.

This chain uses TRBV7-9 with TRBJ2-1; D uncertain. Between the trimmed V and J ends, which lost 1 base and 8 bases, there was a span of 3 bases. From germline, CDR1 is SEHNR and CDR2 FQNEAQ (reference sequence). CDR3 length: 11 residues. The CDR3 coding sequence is TGTGCCAGCAGCTTAGTACATGAGCAGTTCTTC. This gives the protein CASSLVHEQFF.

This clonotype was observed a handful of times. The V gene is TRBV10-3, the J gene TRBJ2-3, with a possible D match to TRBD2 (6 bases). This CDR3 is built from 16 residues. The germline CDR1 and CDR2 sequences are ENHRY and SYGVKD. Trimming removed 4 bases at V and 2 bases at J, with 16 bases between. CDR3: CAISVGSRGLTDTQYF. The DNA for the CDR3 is TGTGCCATCAGTGTAGGCTCGCGGGGACTCACAGATACGCAGTATTTT.

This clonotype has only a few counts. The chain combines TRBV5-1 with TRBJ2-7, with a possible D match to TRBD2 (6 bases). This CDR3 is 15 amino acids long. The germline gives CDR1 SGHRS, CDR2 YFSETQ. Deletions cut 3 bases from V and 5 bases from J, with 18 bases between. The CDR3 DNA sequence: TGCGCCAGCAGCTGGAGGGGCCGGGCCTCGGACGAGCAGTACTTC. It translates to CASSWRGRASDEQYF.